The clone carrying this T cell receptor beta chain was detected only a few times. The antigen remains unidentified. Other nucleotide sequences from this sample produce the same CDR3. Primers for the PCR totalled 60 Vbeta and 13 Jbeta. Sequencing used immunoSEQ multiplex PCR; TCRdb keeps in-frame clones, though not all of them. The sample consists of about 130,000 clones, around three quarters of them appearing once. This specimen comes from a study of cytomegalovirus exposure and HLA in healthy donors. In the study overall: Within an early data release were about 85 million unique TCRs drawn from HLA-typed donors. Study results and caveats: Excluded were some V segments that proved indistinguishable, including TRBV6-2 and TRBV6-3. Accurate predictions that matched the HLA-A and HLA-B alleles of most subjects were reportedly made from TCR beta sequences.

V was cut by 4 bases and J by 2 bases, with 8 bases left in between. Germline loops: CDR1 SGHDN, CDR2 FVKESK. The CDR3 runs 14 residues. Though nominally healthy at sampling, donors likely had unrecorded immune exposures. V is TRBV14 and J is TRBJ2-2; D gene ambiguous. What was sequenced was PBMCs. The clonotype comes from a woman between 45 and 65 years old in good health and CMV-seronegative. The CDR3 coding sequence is TGTGCCAGCAGCCCCCTACCAAACACCGGGGAGCTGTTTTTT. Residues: CASSPLPNTGELFF.